At least ten counts were recorded for the clone carrying this TCR beta chain. Cells stained for CD3, CD4, CD8, CD45RA, CD27 and viability were sorted into four CD45RA/CD27 subsets. This entry comes from a study of naive and memory T cell subsets. Both TRBC1 and TRBC2 were covered by a beta constant-region primer of two equimolar oligonucleotides. Ligated cDNA was amplified by four rounds of PCR with nested alpha and beta constant-region primers and SP2. One entry per CDR3 protein, called by TCRdb with MiXCR from the UMI-ligation and nested PCR reads. This table has about 22,000 distinct CDR3 sequences, over 7% appearing once. Sequenced: central memory CD8+ T cells from blood. The TCR was taken from a human donor in good health.

The CDR3 spells CASSPRRTPHNSPLHF. CDR3 nucleotide sequence: TGTGCCAGCAGCCCCCGCCGGACACCGCATAATTCACCCCTCCACTTT. The chain couples TRBV9 to TRBJ1-6; a possible D gene is TRBD1 (5 bases). In germline, CDR1 is SGDLS, CDR2 YYNGEE. This CDR3 has 16 residues. Trimming cost V 4 bases and J 5 bases, with 16 bases left between them.